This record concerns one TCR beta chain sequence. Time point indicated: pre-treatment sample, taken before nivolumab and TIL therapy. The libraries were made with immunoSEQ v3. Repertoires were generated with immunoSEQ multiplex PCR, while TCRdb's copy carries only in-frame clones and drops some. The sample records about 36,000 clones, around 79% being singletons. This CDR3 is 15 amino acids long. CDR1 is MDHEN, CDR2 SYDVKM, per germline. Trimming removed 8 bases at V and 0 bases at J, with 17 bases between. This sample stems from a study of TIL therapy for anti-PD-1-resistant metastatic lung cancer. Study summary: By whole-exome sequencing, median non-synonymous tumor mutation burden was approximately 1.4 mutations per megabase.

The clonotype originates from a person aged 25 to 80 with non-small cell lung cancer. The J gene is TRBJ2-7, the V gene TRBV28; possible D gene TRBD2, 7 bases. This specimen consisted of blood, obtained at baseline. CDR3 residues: CASGEGGTTSYEQYF. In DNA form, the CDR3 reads TGTGCCAGCGGAGAGGGGGGGACGACCTCCTACGAGCAGTACTTC.